Listed here are 22 T cell receptor beta chains from one sample, sequenced in a study of blood T cell repertoires in COVID-19. Only in-frame clones appear in the TCRdb table, and some are missing; sequencing was by immunoSEQ multiplex PCR. The repertoire holds under 250,000 clones, approximately 86% seen once, with approximately 1.5% in the top ten. Sample: peripheral blood. All receptors come from a woman aged 60-75 years who had recovered from COVID-19.

The V and J genes are TRBV7-6 and TRBJ2-6; the D is unclear. Trimming stripped 1 base from V and 4 bases from J, with 17 bases between. The CDR3 loop spans 18 amino acids. Per germline, CDR1 SGHVS and CDR2 FNYEAQ. As DNA, the CDR3 is TGTGCCAGCAGCTTAGTCAACACCCGGCAGGAAGGGGCCAACGTCCTGACTTTC. As protein: CASSLVNTRQEGANVLTF.

This clone was picked up one time. The CDR3: CSAGTGDQPQHF. CDR3 coding DNA: TGCAGCGCCGGGACAGGGGATCAGCCCCAGCATTTT. V and J are TRBV29-1 and TRBJ1-5, with TRBD1 identical over 10 bases. The CDR3 runs 12 residues. V trimming: 7 bases; J trimming: 5 bases; junction bases outside the gene matches: 2. Germline V CDR1 and CDR2: SQVTM, ANQGSEA.

The gene calls are TRBV2 and TRBJ2-3, with D uncertain. Per the germline V gene, CDR1 is SNHLY and CDR2 is FYNNEI. Trimming cost V 7 bases and J 2 bases, with 10 bases left between them. CDR3 length: 13 amino acids. The DNA of the CDR3 is TGTGCCAGCAACGAGCCTTACACAGATACGCAGTATTTT. This translates into CASNEPYTDTQYF.

The rearrangement joins TRBV5-1 to TRBJ2-1; tentative D call: TRBD1 (9 bases). Germline loops: CDR1 SGHRS, CDR2 YFSETQ. V was clipped by 4 bases and J by 5 bases, with 16 bases between them. The CDR3 consists of 15 residues. CDR3 sequence (DNA): TGCGCCAGCAGCCCGGGAGGGACAGGGAACAATGAGCAGTTCTTC. Protein sequence: CASSPGGTGNNEQFF.

This chain connects TRBV19 to TRBJ2-3, with a tentative D call TRBD1 (6 bases). The CDR3 loop spans 17 amino acids. The V and J ends lost 6 bases and 2 bases respectively, with 21 bases between them. Germline CDR1 LNHDA, CDR2 SQIVND (reference sequence). The CDR3 here is CASRSDSTPPFTDTQYF. CDR3 nucleotide sequence: TGTGCCAGTAGGTCGGACAGCACGCCCCCCTTCACAGATACGCAGTATTTT.

The V and J genes are TRBV13 and TRBJ1-6; 8 positions agree with TRBD1. Germline-derived CDR1 and CDR2 are PRHDT and FYEKMQ (reference sequence). The ends lost 5 bases at V and 7 bases at J; junction bases unmatched: 10. This CDR3 has 16 residues. The CDR3 region has the DNA TGTGCCAGCAGCCCGTCTCGGACAGGGCGGAATTCACCCCTCCACTTT. This sequence encodes CASSPSRTGRNSPLHF.

The CDR3: CASSRGRQGAYEQYF. The CDR3 DNA reads TGTGCCAGTAGTCGAGGGAGACAGGGGGCCTACGAGCAGTACTTC. J is TRBJ2-7 and V is TRBV19, with 9 bases identical to TRBD1. The CDR3 sequence is 15 residues long. Germline trimming cut 5 bases from V and 2 bases from J; bases unmatched to any gene: 7. Germline V gene lookup returns CDR1 LNHDA and CDR2 SQIVND (reference sequence).

The chain employs TRBV28 and TRBJ2-7, with 7 bases aligning to TRBD2. The CDR3 is made up of 16 amino acids. Germline assignment: CDR1 MDHEN and CDR2 SYDVKM. Germline trimming cut 6 bases from V and 6 bases from J; bases unmatched to any gene: 17. The CDR3 nucleotides are TGTGCCAGCAGCCCCAGCGGGGCGCTGTTAATCCGCGAGCAGTACTTC. As protein: CASSPSGALLIREQYF. Based on the CDR3 plus reference TRBV28 and TRBJ2-7, the full variable domain is DVKVTQSSRYLVKRTGEKVFLECVQDMDHENMFWYRQDPGLGLRLIYFSYDVKMKEKGDIPEGYSVSREKKERFSLILESASTNQTSMYLCASSPSGALLIREQYFGPGTRLTVT.

The V and J genes are TRBV3-1 (or the pseudogene TRBV3-2) and TRBJ1-2, with 7 bases lining up with TRBD1. The junction had 4 bases not matched to a gene; V was cut back by 10 bases and J by 2 bases. The CDR3 extends over 12 amino acids. Germline assignment: CDR1 LGHDT and CDR2 YNNKEL (reference sequence). For the CDR3, the DNA is TGTGCCACAGGGGGTATAAACTATGGCTACACCTTC. Protein sequence: CATGGINYGYTF.

The chain has TRBV20-1 and TRBJ1-1; 8 nucleotides align to TRBD1. Germline trimming cut 3 bases from V and 5 bases from J; bases unmatched to any gene: 11. The CDR3 is 15 residues long. Per germline, CDR1 DFQATT and CDR2 SNEGSKA (reference sequence). The CDR3 loop is CSASLNAGGGTEAFF. The CDR3 region has the DNA TGCAGTGCTAGTCTAAACGCAGGGGGCGGAACTGAAGCTTTCTTT.

This clone appeared a few times. V gene TRBV29-1 combines with J gene TRBJ1-4; 7 nucleotides match TRBD1. The CDR3 extends over 15 amino acids. The trim removed 5 bases at V and 3 bases at J, leaving 9 bases unmatched. CDR1 is SQVTM and CDR2 is ANQGSEA in the germline V gene. In DNA form, the CDR3 reads TGCAGCGTTCCCACAGGGGAAGGGGCTAATGAAAAACTGTTTTTT. Translated, it gives CSVPTGEGANEKLFF.

The chain joins TRBV5-1 to TRBJ1-6, with TRBD1 as a possible D gene (5 bases). The CDR3 sequence is 14 residues long. CDR1 and CDR2 (germline): SGHRS, YFSETQ. Trimming removed 1 base at V and 6 bases at J, with 8 bases between. CDR3 in DNA: TGCGCCAGCAGCTTGCGGCAGGGTAATTCACCCCTCCACTTT. This sequence encodes CASSLRQGNSPLHF.

The chain has TRBV28 and TRBJ1-6; D is undetermined. Germline V lookup: CDR1 MDHEN, CDR2 SYDVKM. The V end was cut by 6 bases, the J end by 0 bases, with 9 bases between. The CDR3 length is 15 residues. CDR3 residues: CASRQQSSYNSPLHF. The DNA for the CDR3 is TGTGCCAGCAGGCAACAGAGCTCCTATAATTCACCCCTCCACTTT.

The V gene is TRBV28, the J gene TRBJ2-1; the D gene is possibly TRBD2 (6 bases). Germline CDR1 is MDHEN and CDR2 is SYDVKM. CDR3 length equals 15 residues. Trimming took off 3 bases at V and 9 bases at J, with 18 bases between the two ends. CDR3 sequence: CASSFRGKPGSEQFF. In DNA form, the CDR3 reads TGTGCCAGCAGTTTTCGGGGGAAACCGGGGAGTGAGCAGTTCTTC.

The V and J genes are TRBV27 and TRBJ1-2; TRBD1 might be the D (6 bases). Germline CDR1 MNHEY, CDR2 SMNVEV (reference sequence). This CDR3 spans 17 amino acids. Trimming stripped 4 bases from V and 2 bases from J, with 20 bases between. CDR3 DNA: TGTGCCAGCAGTTACCTAGTCCGGGGCAGGGGAAACTATGGCTACACCTTC. Translating gives CASSYLVRGRGNYGYTF.

Remarks on this clone: Sequence at one end of the junction differs from germline and may be a read error. The rearrangement joins TRBV6-1 to TRBJ2-2; D gene ambiguous. CDR3 size: 14 residues. The V gene's germline CDR1 is MNHNS and CDR2 SASEGT. CDR3 residues: CASCEDFNTGELFF. The CDR3 DNA reads as TGTGCCAGCTGTGAAGACTTCAACACCGGGGAGCTGTTTTTT.

V and J are TRBV20-1 and TRBJ2-5, with 9 bases identical to TRBD2. From germline, CDR1 is DFQATT and CDR2 SNEGSKA (reference sequence). The CDR3 is 19 residues long. V lost 3 bases, J lost 1 base, and 18 bases stayed unmatched. The CDR3 region has the DNA TGCAGTGCTAGTCCCCCGGGGGGGCTAGCGGGGAACCTCCAAGAGACCCAGTACTTC. It encodes CSASPPGGLAGNLQETQYF.

The chain recombines TRBV28 with TRBJ2-7; 10 bases line up with TRBD1. The germline V gene encodes CDR1 MDHEN and CDR2 SYDVKM. Trimming removed 10 bases from V and 2 bases from J; junction bases left unmatched: 8. This CDR3 contains 14 residues. The CDR3 DNA is TGTGCCATTGACAGGGGGCGAGTCCCCTACGAGCAGTACTTC. Residues: CAIDRGRVPYEQYF.

This clone appeared once. This sequence joins TRBV28 and TRBJ1-1; 7 bases are a match to TRBD1. CDR1 is MDHEN and CDR2 is SYDVKM in the germline V gene. CDR3 length: 18 residues. Germline trimming cut 5 bases from V and 0 bases from J; bases unmatched to any gene: 15. The CDR3 nucleotides are TGTGCCAGCAGTCCGATTTCCCTGACGGGACAGCTGAACACTGAAGCTTTCTTT. It translates to CASSPISLTGQLNTEAFF.

The chain joins TRBV9 to TRBJ1-2, with 7 nucleotides matching TRBD1. Looked up from germline, CDR1 is SGDLS and CDR2 is YYNGEE. The CDR3 is 14 residues long. The CDR3, as DNA: TGTGACGCGTGGGGACAGTCGGCTAACTATGGCTACACCTTC. Translation gives CDAWGQSANYGYTF.

The chain combines TRBV11-2 with TRBJ1-2; 8 positions agree with TRBD1. The V gene end was trimmed by 2 bases and the J gene end by 4 bases; junction bases not matched to a gene: 12. The germline V gene has CDR1 SGHAT and CDR2 FQNNGV. This CDR3 comprises 17 residues. The CDR3 loop reads CASSLRAGGPLPYGYTF. The DNA for the CDR3 is TGTGCCAGCAGCTTAAGGGCAGGGGGCCCCCTGCCCTATGGCTACACCTTC. The whole variable domain, filled in from reference TRBV11-2 and TRBJ1-2, reads EAGVAQSPRYKIIEKRQSVAFWCNPISGHATLYWYQQILGQGPKLLIQFQNNGVVDDSQLPKDRFSAERLKGVDSTLKIQPAKLEDSAVYLCASSLRAGGPLPYGYTFGSGTRLTVV.

This chain links TRBV6-2 or TRBV6-3 with TRBJ2-3; 7 bases match TRBD1. Germline assignment: CDR1 MNHEY and CDR2 SVGEGT. The CDR3 totals 14 residues. V gave up 4 bases and J gave up 5 bases; unmatched junction bases: 6. The CDR3 is CASSFGQVGDTQYF. In nucleotides, the CDR3 is TGTGCCAGCAGTTTCGGACAGGTCGGAGATACGCAGTATTTT.